These T cell receptor beta chains were read from a single sample in a study. MiXCR, applied by TCRdb to the 5' RACE reads, yields one record per CDR3 protein. The data contain roughly 42,000 distinct CDR3 sequences, about 30% of them singletons. The sequenced sample was tumor-infiltrating memory CD4+ T cells sorted from the breast tumor. Receptors were obtained from a female donor with breast cancer. Each CDR3 is given with its conserved first and last residue. D genes are given only for firm matches. Expanded clones get a size class; other rows say once, few or many, or leave the size out.

j_gene,len,abundance,v_gene,d_gene,CDR3aa,CDR3nt
TRBJ2-7,14,few,TRBV7-2,TRBD2,CASRRLADSYEQYF,TGTGCCAGCCGACGACTAGCGGACTCCTACGAGCAGTACTTC
TRBJ1-2,14,many,TRBV3-1,TRBD1,CASSPRQGSYGYTF,TGTGCCAGCAGCCCCAGACAGGGCTCCTATGGCTACACCTTC
TRBJ2-7,14,once,TRBV7-2,-,CASSPGGSSYEQYF,TGTGCCAGCAGCCCCGGAGGGAGCTCCTACGAGCAGTACTTC
TRBJ2-7,14,many,TRBV11-2,TRBD1,CASSADRLTYEQYF,TGTGCCAGCAGCGCGGACAGGCTAACCTACGAGCAGTACTTC
TRBJ1-1,14,few,TRBV6-5,-,CASSRNQGNTEAFF,TGTGCCAGCAGCCGTAATCAGGGGAACACTGAAGCTTTCTTT
TRBJ2-7,14,many,TRBV5-1,-,CASSLYQGEYEQYF,TGCGCCAGCAGCTTGTACCAGGGAGAGTACGAGCAGTACTTC
TRBJ1-1,14,few,TRBV7-9,-,CASKPTTVNTEAFF,TGTGCCAGCAAGCCTACGACCGTGAACACTGAAGCTTTCTTT
TRBJ2-3,15,few,TRBV5-5,-,CASSLGGLLTDTQYF,TGTGCCAGCAGCTTGGGGGGGTTGCTAACAGATACGCAGTATTTT
TRBJ2-4,14,-,TRBV27,TRBD1,CASGDRGAKNIQYF,TGTGCCAGTGGGGACAGGGGCGCCAAAAACATTCAGTACTTC
TRBJ2-5,17,-,TRBV24-1,TRBD2,CATSKVAGGTEKETQYF,TGTGCCACCAGTAAGGTAGCGGGAGGGACGGAGAAAGAGACCCAGTACTTC
TRBJ2-5,12,-,TRBV5-6,-,CASSGTEATQYF,TGTGCCAGCAGCGGTACCGAGGCGACCCAGTACTTC
TRBJ2-7,12,few,TRBV20-1,-,CSAMVPAAEQYF,TGCAGTGCTATGGTGCCCGCCGCCGAGCAGTACTTC
TRBJ2-3,15,few,TRBV9,TRBD2,CASSEGWEGVDTQYF,TGTGCCAGCAGCGAGGGGTGGGAGGGCGTAGATACGCAGTATTTT
TRBJ2-7,13,few,TRBV6-6,-,CASSALESYEQYF,TGTGCCAGCAGTGCCTTGGAGTCCTACGAGCAGTACTTC
TRBJ2-3,13,few,TRBV7-2,-,CASSNNPAGTQYF,TGTGCCAGCAGTAACAACCCGGCGGGTACGCAGTATTTT
TRBJ1-5,14,few,TRBV27,-,CASSSRGSNQPQHF,TGTGCCAGCAGTTCTCGGGGGAGCAATCAGCCCCAGCATTTT
TRBJ1-2,10,-,TRBV6-5,-,CASWDYGYTF,TGTGCCAGTTGGGACTATGGCTACACCTTC
TRBJ1-6,14,-,TRBV27,-,CASTKTARNSPLHF,TGTGCCAGCACAAAGACCGCTAGGAATTCACCCCTCCACTTT
TRBJ1-5,14,-,TRBV6-6,TRBD1,CASAQGTKGQPQHF,TGTGCCAGCGCACAGGGGACAAAGGGACAGCCCCAGCATTTT
TRBJ1-2,13,few,TRBV6-1,TRBD1,CASHRGGDYGYTF,TGTGCCAGTCACAGGGGAGGGGACTATGGCTACACCTTC
TRBJ2-3,14,-,TRBV7-3,TRBD2,CASSSTSVTDTQYF,TGTGCCAGCAGCTCCACTAGCGTCACAGATACGCAGTATTTT
TRBJ2-7,16,many,TRBV15,-,CATSVGQGLPSYEQYF,TGTGCCACCAGCGTCGGACAGGGACTACCGTCCTACGAGCAGTACTTC
TRBJ2-3,16,few,TRBV7-2,TRBD2,CASSFRGSPRTDTQYF,TGTGCCAGCAGCTTCCGCGGGAGCCCACGCACAGATACGCAGTATTTT
TRBJ1-2,13,few,TRBV9,-,CASSPSGSNGYTF,TGTGCCAGCAGCCCATCAGGGTCGAATGGCTACACCTTC
TRBJ2-3,14,few,TRBV7-2,TRBD1,CASSFDRGDDTQYF,TGTGCCAGCAGCTTCGACAGGGGAGACGATACGCAGTATTTT
TRBJ1-5,14,few,TRBV15,TRBD1,CATSSSGGYQPQHF,TGTGCCACCAGCAGCTCAGGGGGCTATCAGCCCCAGCATTTT
TRBJ1-4,16,-,TRBV19,-,CASSQPPGHRNEKLFF,TGTGCCAGTAGCCAACCTCCGGGACACCGTAATGAAAAACTGTTTTTT
TRBJ2-1,14,many,TRBV12-3/TRBV12-4,TRBD2,CASSLSMGGQEQFF,TGTGCCAGCAGTTTAAGTATGGGAGGGCAGGAGCAGTTCTTC
TRBJ2-1,15,few,TRBV5-6,TRBD2,CASSLFGGDYNEQFF,TGTGCCAGCAGCTTATTCGGGGGGGACTACAATGAGCAGTTCTTC
TRBJ2-1,14,many,TRBV9,TRBD2,CASSPRSGRNEQFF,TGTGCCAGCAGCCCCCGTAGCGGGAGGAATGAGCAGTTCTTC
TRBJ2-5,12,-,TRBV3-1,-,CASSQAYQTQYF,TGTGCCAGCAGCCAAGCCTATCAGACCCAGTACTTC
TRBJ2-2,15,-,TRBV24-1,-,CATSEPARATGELFF,TGTGCCACCAGTGAACCAGCGCGGGCTACCGGGGAGCTGTTTTTT
TRBJ2-1,13,-,TRBV6-1,-,CASSDWGATEQFF,TGTGCCAGCAGTGATTGGGGGGCGACTGAGCAGTTCTTC